Each of the 26 T cell receptor beta chains below was sequenced from the same sample in a study of T cell repertoires in cytomegalovirus infection. TCRdb reanalysed the reads using MiXCR and keeps one entry per CDR3 protein. Among 40,000 to 55,000 distinct CDR3 sequences listed, 21% were seen once. Antigen specificity for these receptors is unknown. The sequencing here drew on CD8+ T cells from cultured PBMCs, taken from culture after CMV antigen stimulation. Receptors originate from a human donor in good health (CMV status not recorded). Some clones in this sample may be carry-over from other donors' samples.

This clonotype turned up a few times. The V call is TRBV5-1, the J call TRBJ1-1; the D gene is possibly TRBD1 (6 bases). The CDR3 has 16 residues. V gave up 0 bases and J gave up 3 bases, with 15 bases separating them. Looked up from germline, CDR1 is SGHRS and CDR2 is YFSETQ. This CDR3 is CASSLGYRERDTEAFF. The DNA of the CDR3 is TGCGCCAGCAGCTTGGGCTACAGGGAGCGCGACACTGAAGCTTTCTTT.

This clonotype was detected a few times. V and J are TRBV29-1 and TRBJ2-1; 12 positions match TRBD1. V was pared by 4 bases and J by 9 bases, with 10 bases of the junction left unmatched. CDR3 length equals 15 residues. Germline lookup yields CDR1 SQVTM and CDR2 ANQGSEA. The CDR3 protein is CSVGFSGTGGVEQFF. CDR3 nucleotides: TGCAGCGTTGGTTTTTCCGGGACAGGGGGCGTTGAGCAGTTCTTC.

This chain connects TRBV29-1 to TRBJ2-7; 7 bases agree with TRBD2. The CDR3 is 13 amino acids. The germline V gene has CDR1 SQVTM and CDR2 ANQGSEA. Trimming at V came to 4 bases and at J to 0 bases, leaving 3 bases not matched to a gene. The CDR3: CSVGLANSYEQYF. CDR3 DNA sequence: TGCAGCGTTGGACTAGCAAACTCCTACGAGCAGTACTTC.

This sequence joins TRBV27 and TRBJ1-5; TRBD1 matches at 7 bases. Looked up from germline, CDR1 is MNHEY and CDR2 is SMNVEV (reference sequence). The ends lost 5 bases at V and 2 bases at J; junction bases unmatched: 9. There are 16 residues in the CDR3. The CDR3, as DNA: TGTGCCAGCAGTCACGGGACAGCGAGGGGCAATCAGCCCCAGCATTTT. Residues: CASSHGTARGNQPQHF.

The chain employs TRBV7-9 and TRBJ1-2; D is undetermined. Germline V CDR1 and CDR2: SEHNR, FQNEAQ (reference sequence). The CDR3 has 11 amino acids. V was cut by 6 bases and J by 2 bases, with 4 bases left in between. The DNA for the CDR3 is TGTGCCAGCAGGGAAAACTATGGCTACACCTTC. The encoded protein is CASRENYGYTF.

The V and J genes are TRBV29-1 and TRBJ2-3; D call uncertain. The CDR3 spans 12 residues. CDR1 and CDR2 (germline): SQVTM, ANQGSEA. The V end lost 3 bases, the J end lost 2 bases, and 6 bases lay between the germline ends. The CDR3 nucleotides read TGCAGCGTTGATCGGTACACAGATACGCAGTATTTT. Its protein product is CSVDRYTDTQYF.

This clonotype was seen only a few times. The rearrangement uses TRBV12-3 or TRBV12-4 and TRBJ2-5; D is possibly TRBD1 (5 bases). With 5 bases removed from V and 2 bases from J, the gap between germline ends came to 12 bases. The CDR3 is 14 residues long. The CDR3 DNA is TGTGCCAGCAGTCCAAGGACAAGACAAGAGACCCAGTACTTC. Translated: CASSPRTRQETQYF.

Only a few counts were recorded for this clonotype. This rearrangement joins TRBV7-2 to TRBJ2-5; D call uncertain. This CDR3 spans 15 amino acids. Germline-derived CDR1 and CDR2 are SGHTA and FQGNSA. Trimming shortened V by 5 bases and J by 5 bases, and 18 bases separated the two germline ends. The CDR3 nucleotides read TGTGCCAGCAGCCCTTATTCTAGGGTGGGGGAGACCCAGTACTTC. Translating it yields CASSPYSRVGETQYF.

The V and J genes are TRBV7-2 and TRBJ2-7; a weak D match, TRBD2 (6 bases). CDR3 size: 13 residues. The germline V gene has CDR1 SGHTA and CDR2 FQGNSA. V was cut by 10 bases and J by 0 bases, with 13 bases left in between. CDR3 in DNA: TGTGCCACCAACTCGGACTACTCCTACGAGCAGTACTTC. Amino acids: CATNSDYSYEQYF.

The rearrangement links TRBV7-6 to TRBJ1-1; 10 bases agree with TRBD1. Germline CDR1 and CDR2: SGHVS and FNYEAQ. The ends lost 4 bases at V and 6 bases at J; junction bases unmatched: 11. The length of the CDR3 is 16 residues. CDR3 in amino acids: CASSSILGQGGPEAFF. CDR3 nucleotides: TGTGCCAGCAGCTCAATCCTCGGACAGGGGGGCCCTGAAGCTTTCTTT. Together with reference TRBV7-6 and TRBJ1-1, the CDR3 gives the full variable domain: GAGVSQSPRYKVTKRGQDVALRCDPISGHVSLYWYRQALGQGPEFLTYFNYEAQQDKSGLPNDRFSAERPEGSISTLTIQRTEQRDSAMYRCASSSILGQGGPEAFFGQGTRLTVV.

This chain joins TRBV6-2 or TRBV6-3 and TRBJ2-1; TRBD2 aligns across 7 bases. The length of the CDR3 is 16 residues. With 2 bases clipped from V and 0 bases from J, the junction kept 4 bases outside the gene matches. The germline V gene encodes CDR1 MNHEY and CDR2 SVGEGT. The CDR3 sequence: CASSYTPGGSYNEQFF. The DNA of the CDR3 is TGTGCCAGCAGTTACACCCCGGGAGGCTCCTACAATGAGCAGTTCTTC.

The V and J genes are TRBV12-3 or TRBV12-4 and TRBJ2-7, with unresolved D. This CDR3 is 15 amino acids long. Trimming stripped 2 bases from V and 5 bases from J, with 16 bases between. This CDR3 reads CASSLSLPWNHEQYF. CDR3 in DNA: TGTGCCAGCAGTTTAAGCCTACCGTGGAACCACGAGCAGTACTTC.

This sequence joins TRBV12-3 or TRBV12-4 and TRBJ2-7; D is unresolved. Trimming removed 2 bases from V and 0 bases from J, with 17 bases in between. This CDR3 has 17 amino acids. The CDR3 nucleotides are TGTGCCAGCAGTTTACCAACTTCCGCTGCGAGCTCCTACGAGCAGTACTTC. Translated, it gives CASSLPTSAASSYEQYF.

The sample holds a few counts of this clonotype. The chain recombines TRBV4-3 with TRBJ1-1, with D possibly TRBD1 on 6 matching bases. V lost 2 bases and J 2 bases, leaving 15 bases between the germline ends. The germline gives CDR1 LGHNA, CDR2 YSLEER. CDR3 length: 16 amino acids. The CDR3 nucleotides read TGCGCCAGCAGCCAACGCCGCACAGGGTTAAACACTGAAGCTTTCTTT. The encoded protein is CASSQRRTGLNTEAFF.

At least ten counts were recorded for this clonotype. This chain uses TRBV4-3 with TRBJ1-1; no reliable D call. Germline V CDR1 and CDR2: LGHNA, YSLEER. This CDR3 is 17 amino acids long. V was cut by 0 bases and J by 6 bases, with 20 bases left in between. CDR3 nucleotides: TGCGCCAGCAGCCAAGACACATCGGGCCCTGACCCACCTGAAGCTTTCTTT. Its protein is CASSQDTSGPDPPEAFF.

The chain employs TRBV19 and TRBJ2-1; D is unclear. Per germline, CDR1 LNHDA and CDR2 SQIVND (reference sequence). The CDR3 is 13 amino acids. With 7 bases removed from V and 0 bases from J, the gap between germline ends came to 7 bases. CDR3: CASTGASYNEQFF. CDR3 DNA: TGTGCCAGTACAGGAGCCTCCTACAATGAGCAGTTCTTC.

This clonotype was detected only a few times. The chain combines TRBV4-1 with TRBJ2-7; tentative D call: TRBD1 (5 bases). The V end lost 1 base, the J end lost 3 bases, and 19 bases lay between the germline ends. The CDR3 covers 17 residues. Germline CDR1 MGHRA, CDR2 YSYEKL. The CDR3 DNA sequence: TGCGCCAGCAGCCAAGGCTGGTCAGGGCAGGGCAGCTACGAGCAGTACTTC. It specifies CASSQGWSGQGSYEQYF.

This sequence joins TRBV7-9 and TRBJ2-1, with D hard to call. CDR1 SEHNR and CDR2 FQNEAQ come from the germline V gene (reference sequence). Trimming cost V 3 bases and J 2 bases, with 11 bases left between them. The CDR3 is 15 residues long. The CDR3 DNA reads as TGTGCCAGCAGCTTGGGCGGTTACCCCTACAATGAGCAGTTCTTC. Encoded protein: CASSLGGYPYNEQFF.

This clonotype was detected once. This chain joins TRBV19 and TRBJ1-2; 10 bases are a match to TRBD1. V lost 7 bases and J lost 7; bases outside the gene matches: 6. Looked up from germline, CDR1 is LNHDA and CDR2 is SQIVND (reference sequence). CDR3 length: 13 amino acids. CDR3 nucleotide sequence: TGTGCCAGTACCCCGGGGACAGGGGTTGGCTACACCTTC. Translation gives CASTPGTGVGYTF.

This sequence joins TRBV28 and TRBJ2-7; no firm D call. This CDR3 is built from 14 residues. The V gene lost 5 bases and the J gene lost 0 bases, with 11 bases spanning the gap. Germline CDR1 and CDR2: MDHEN and SYDVKM. The CDR3: CASSALGNSYEQYF. CDR3 nucleotide sequence: TGTGCCAGCAGTGCACTCGGAAACTCCTACGAGCAGTACTTC.

The V call is TRBV27, the J call TRBJ2-3; the D gene is possibly TRBD2 (6 bases). Per the germline V gene, CDR1 is MNHEY and CDR2 is SMNVEV (reference sequence). Trimming left V 3 bases short and J 3 bases short, with 13 bases between. The CDR3 extends over 15 amino acids. The CDR3 DNA reads as TGTGCCAGCAGTTTGTCGGGAGCGAGGACAGATACGCAGTATTTT. Translating gives CASSLSGARTDTQYF.

The chain uses TRBV11-3 and TRBJ2-3; 12 nucleotides match TRBD2. The J segment lost 3 bases and the V segment lost 1 base, leaving 2 bases of the junction unmatched. This CDR3 has 16 residues. Germline V lookup: CDR1 SGHNT, CDR2 YENEEA. CDR3 DNA: TGTGCCAGCAGCTTAGGACTAGCGGGGGTGACAGATACGCAGTATTTT. Translation: CASSLGLAGVTDTQYF.

The rearrangement uses TRBV14 and TRBJ2-3; no clear D. The ends were cut back, 3 bases at V and 5 bases at J, with 6 bases in the middle. This CDR3 is 12 amino acids long. CDR1 and CDR2 from the germline V gene are SGHDN and FVKESK. CDR3 sequence (DNA): TGTGCCAGCAGCCACGGCGGAGATACGCAGTATTTT. Translation gives CASSHGGDTQYF.

This clonotype was observed many times. This chain connects TRBV7-2 to TRBJ1-1; D is unresolved. The CDR3 totals 13 residues. CDR1 is SGHTA and CDR2 is FQGNSA in the germline V gene. V was trimmed by 3 bases and J by 3 bases, leaving 8 bases between them. Written as DNA, the CDR3 is TGTGCCAGCAGCTTCCGAGAGTACACTGAAGCTTTCTTT. Its translation is CASSFREYTEAFF.

The chain joins TRBV11-2 to TRBJ2-1, with 9 bases matching TRBD2. Losses at the gene ends were 5 bases for V and 3 bases for J; bases not matched to a gene: 5. CDR1 is SGHAT, CDR2 FQNNGV, per germline. The CDR3 runs to 15 residues. The CDR3, as DNA: TGTGCCAGCAGCCCTCGACTAGCGGACTACAATGAGCAGTTCTTC. Translation gives CASSPRLADYNEQFF.

The table lists this clonotype with a few counts. This chain uses TRBV11-1 with TRBJ2-7; 9 bases match TRBD1. The CDR3 runs 14 residues. The V segment lost 5 bases and the J segment 2 bases; nucleotides outside the gene matches: 4. The germline CDR1 and CDR2 sequences are SGHAT and FQDESV (reference sequence). The CDR3 DNA reads TGTGCCAGCAGCCCCGGGACAGGGACCTACGAGCAGTACTTC. Protein: CASSPGTGTYEQYF.